This T cell receptor beta chain originates from a study of tumor-infiltrating lymphocytes in localized non-small cell lung cancer. Study conclusions and caveats: Technical variation could not be separated from intratumor heterogeneity here. Not all patients were TCR sequenced, owing to tissue quantity.

This CDR3 spans 13 amino acids. Germline V gives CDR1 LNHDA, CDR2 SQIVND (reference sequence). Trimming took off 5 bases at V and 0 bases at J, with 8 bases between the two ends. This clone came up once. Its target is not known. Generated by immunoSEQ multiplex PCR, the TCRdb table keeps only in-frame clones and is missing some. The sample lists around 7,400 clones, roughly 80% occurring once. This TCR was sampled from a human donor with non-small cell lung cancer. The sequenced sample consisted of uninvolved lung tissue not adjacent to the tumor. This chain joins TRBV19 and TRBJ2-7, with D tentatively TRBD1 (6 bases). The CDR3 bases are TGTGCCAGTAGTGGACAGTTCTCCTACGAGCAGTACTTC. It encodes CASSGQFSYEQYF. Filled out from reference TRBV19 and TRBJ2-7, the complete variable domain reads DGGITQSPKYLFRKEGQNVTLSCEQNLNHDAMYWYRQDPGQGLRLIYYSQIVNDFQKGDIAEGYSVSREKKESFPLTVTSAQKNPTAFYLCASSGQFSYEQYFGPGTRLTVT.